This TCR beta chain was obtained from a study of shared clonotypes between healthy human individuals. Nashville, Tennessee was home to all donors, who were Caucasian adults. The repertoire was sequenced with immunoSEQ multiplex PCR; TCRdb's copy has only in-frame clones and lacks some. The table includes about 2.4 million clones, 90% to 95% detected once. The specimen was naive CD4+ T cells from PBMCs. Subset in this sample: CD45RA+ positively selected. The clonotype comes from a man younger than 35 in good health. Some clones in this sample may be carry-over from other donors' samples.

CDR3 in amino acids: CASSLAPQGAERETQYF. The CDR3 bases are TGCGCCAGCAGCTTGGCCCCCCAGGGGGCTGAACGGGAGACCCAGTACTTC. The V and J genes are TRBV5-1 and TRBJ2-5; 8 positions match TRBD1. The germline V gene encodes CDR1 SGHRS and CDR2 YFSETQ. The CDR3 totals 17 residues. The V gene end was trimmed by 0 bases and the J gene end by 5 bases; junction bases not matched to a gene: 12.